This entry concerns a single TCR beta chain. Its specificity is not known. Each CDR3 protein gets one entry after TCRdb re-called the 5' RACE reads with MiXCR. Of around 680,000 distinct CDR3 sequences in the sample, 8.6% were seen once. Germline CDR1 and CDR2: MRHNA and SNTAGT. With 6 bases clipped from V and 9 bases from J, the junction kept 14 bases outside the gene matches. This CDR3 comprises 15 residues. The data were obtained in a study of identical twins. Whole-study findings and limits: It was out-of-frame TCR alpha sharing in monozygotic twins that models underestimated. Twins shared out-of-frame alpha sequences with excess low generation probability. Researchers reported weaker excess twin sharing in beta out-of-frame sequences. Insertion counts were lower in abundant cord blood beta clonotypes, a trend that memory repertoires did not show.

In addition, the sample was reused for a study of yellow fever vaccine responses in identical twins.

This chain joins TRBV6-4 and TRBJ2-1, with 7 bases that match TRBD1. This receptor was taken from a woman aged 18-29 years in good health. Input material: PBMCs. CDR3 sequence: CASSPRTGPGGEQFF. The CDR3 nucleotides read TGTGCCAGCAGCCCCCGAACAGGCCCAGGGGGTGAGCAGTTCTTC.